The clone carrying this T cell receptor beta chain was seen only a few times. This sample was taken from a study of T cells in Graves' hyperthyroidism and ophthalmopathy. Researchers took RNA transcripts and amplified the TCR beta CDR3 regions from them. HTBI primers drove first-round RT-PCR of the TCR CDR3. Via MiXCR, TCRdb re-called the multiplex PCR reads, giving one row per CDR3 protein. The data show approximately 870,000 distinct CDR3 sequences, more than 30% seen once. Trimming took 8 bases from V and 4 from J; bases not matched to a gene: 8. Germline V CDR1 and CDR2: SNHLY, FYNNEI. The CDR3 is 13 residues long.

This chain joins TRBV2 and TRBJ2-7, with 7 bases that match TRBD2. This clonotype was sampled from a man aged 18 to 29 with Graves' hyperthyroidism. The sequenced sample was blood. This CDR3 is CASDVGGNYEQYF. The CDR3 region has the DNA TGTGCCAGCGACGTGGGGGGGAATTACGAGCAGTACTTC. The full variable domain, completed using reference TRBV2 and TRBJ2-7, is EPEVTQTPSHQVTQMGQEVILRCVPISNHLYFYWYRQILGQKVEFLVSFYNNEISEKSEIFDDQFSVERPDGSNFTLKIRSTKLEDSAMYFCASDVGGNYEQYFGPGTRLTVT.